The source of this T cell receptor beta chain is a study of T-cell reconstitution after alpha-beta-depleted transplantation in children. Whole-study results and caveats: Where alpha-beta T cells came from about two months after transplant was reportedly several hundred expanded graft clones. Some patients' high day-60 TCRbeta diversity was attributed to recipient cells surviving conditioning. One year after transplant, T-cell counts and diversity came mostly from newly produced T cells.

The TCRbeta library was prepared with unique molecular identifiers. TCRdb independently ran MiXCR on the PCR reads; one entry per CDR3 protein. The repertoire holds about 300,000 distinct CDR3 sequences, about 7.3% seen once, with approximately 9.1% in the top ten. CDR3 size: 14 residues. Germline CDR1 is SGHRS and CDR2 is YFSETQ. V lost 4 bases and J lost 0, with 9 bases in between. A note on this clonotype: What it binds is unknown.

Here the sequenced sample was peripheral blood, taken 360 days after TCRalphabeta/CD19-depleted stem cell transplant. The chain has TRBV5-1 and TRBJ2-3, with D uncertain. The sequence came from a female patient aged 2-9 years who had a stem cell transplant for Fanconi anemia, so the T cells may come from the graft donor. CDR3: CASSAVRSTDTQYF. The CDR3 DNA is TGCGCCAGCAGCGCTGTACGTAGCACAGATACGCAGTATTTT. The whole variable domain, remainder taken from reference TRBV5-1 and TRBJ2-3, is KAGVTQTPRYLIKTRGQQVTLSCSPISGHRSVSWYQQTPGQGLQFLFEYFSETQRNKGNFPGRFSGRQFSNSRSEMNVSTLELGDSALYLCASSAVRSTDTQYFGPGTRLTVL.